Listed below are T cell receptor beta chains from one sample, sequenced in a study of T-cell memory formation after mild COVID-19. TCRdb independently ran MiXCR on the 5' RACE reads; one entry per CDR3 protein. The sample has about 470,000 distinct CDR3 sequences, around a sixth seen once. The sample taken for sequencing was PBMCs or a T cell subset sorted from them (not recorded which). The receptors stem from an adult woman who had mild COVID-19 (a few samples of this study predate the infection). Cell type and time point are not known. CDR3s include the opening cysteine and the closing phenylalanine or tryptophan. D genes are given only for firm matches. Clone size is stated in some rows and not others, as once, few, many or a class when expanded.

j_gene,abundance,d_gene,v_gene,CDR3aa,CDR3nt
TRBJ2-7,once,-,TRBV4-2,CASSQVAPSYEQYF,TGTGCCAGCAGCCAAGTCGCACCATCCTACGAGCAGTACTTC
TRBJ2-2,few,-,TRBV7-2,CASSDLVAGELFF,TGTGCCAGCAGCGACTTGGTCGCCGGGGAGCTGTTTTTT
TRBJ2-7,few,TRBD2,TRBV20-1,CSARDGTIYEQYF,TGCAGTGCTAGAGATGGGACTATCTACGAGCAGTACTTC
TRBJ1-2,few,-,TRBV12-3/TRBV12-4,CASKLQGAYGYTF,TGTGCCAGCAAGCTTCAGGGAGCCTATGGCTACACCTTC
TRBJ1-1,-,-,TRBV5-1,CASSSSSTEAFF,TGCGCCAGCAGCTCTTCGAGCACTGAAGCTTTCTTT
TRBJ1-1,-,TRBD1,TRBV7-9,CASSFADRVGEAFF,TGTGCCAGCAGCTTTGCAGACAGGGTCGGTGAAGCTTTCTTT
TRBJ2-7,many,-,TRBV30,CAWNQGTVSYEQYF,TGTGCCTGGAATCAGGGGACGGTATCCTACGAGCAGTACTTC
TRBJ2-5,-,-,TRBV9,CASSVAQVGETQYF,TGTGCCAGCAGCGTAGCTCAAGTAGGAGAGACCCAGTACTTC
TRBJ2-7,-,-,TRBV12-3/TRBV12-4,CASSLSSVHEQYF,TGTGCCAGCAGTCTATCTAGCGTGCACGAGCAGTACTTC
TRBJ1-1,-,-,TRBV13,CASSLKTGLGNTEAFF,TGTGCCAGCAGCTTAAAGACAGGACTTGGGAACACTGAAGCTTTCTTT
TRBJ2-5,-,TRBD2,TRBV6-5,CASTFGLASTQYF,TGTGCCAGCACCTTCGGACTAGCGAGTACCCAGTACTTC
TRBJ1-3,few,-,TRBV6-6,CASSNRERGNTIYF,TGTGCCAGCAGTAACAGGGAGCGGGGAAACACCATATATTTT
TRBJ2-7,few,TRBD2,TRBV7-9,CASSFTGTSGGEYEQYF,TGTGCCAGCAGCTTTACCGGGACTAGCGGGGGGGAGTACGAGCAGTACTTC
TRBJ2-2,many,TRBD2,TRBV18,CASSPLAGANTGELFF,TGTGCCAGCTCACCACTAGCGGGAGCGAACACCGGGGAGCTGTTTTTT
TRBJ1-2,few,-,TRBV29-1,CSVAGGNYGYTF,TGCAGCGTTGCCGGGGGTAACTATGGCTACACCTTC
TRBJ2-5,few,-,TRBV5-1,CASSFRGARETQYF,TGCGCCAGCAGCTTTCGTGGGGCCAGGGAGACCCAGTACTTC
TRBJ1-2,-,-,TRBV7-3,CASSSDRNHGYTF,TGTGCCAGCAGCTCGGACAGAAATCACGGCTACACCTTC
TRBJ1-2,-,-,TRBV12-3/TRBV12-4,CASSTGMVGYTF,TGTGCCAGCAGTACAGGGATGGTCGGCTACACCTTC
TRBJ2-1,-,TRBD2,TRBV23-1,CASSQEGLAGVNEQFF,TGCGCCAGCAGTCAAGAGGGACTAGCGGGAGTGAATGAGCAGTTCTTC
TRBJ2-5,-,-,TRBV5-1,CASSSAAGETQYF,TGCGCCAGCAGCTCCGCGGCTGGAGAGACCCAGTACTTC
TRBJ2-5,-,TRBD1,TRBV4-1,CASSQGTGIVKTQYF,TGCGCCAGCAGCCAAGGGACAGGGATCGTGAAGACCCAGTACTTC
TRBJ2-3,-,-,TRBV4-1,CASGRPTDTQYF,TGCGCCAGCGGGCGGCCCACAGATACGCAGTATTTT
TRBJ1-1,-,TRBD1,TRBV5-1,CASSLTGGLNTEAFF,TGCGCCAGCAGTCTCACAGGGGGCCTGAACACTGAAGCTTTCTTT
TRBJ2-5,-,-,TRBV12-3/TRBV12-4,CASSGIMEETQYF,TGTGCCAGCAGTGGAATCATGGAAGAGACCCAGTACTTC
TRBJ1-4,-,-,TRBV25-1,CASQGSSNNEKLFF,TGTGCCTCCCAAGGAAGCAGTAATAATGAAAAACTGTTTTTT
TRBJ1-1,many,-,TRBV12-3/TRBV12-4,CASSPGGGDTEAFF,TGTGCCAGCAGCCCCGGGGGAGGAGACACTGAAGCTTTCTTT
TRBJ1-6,-,TRBD1,TRBV30,CAGTRGQELSPLHF,TGTGCCGGGACAAGGGGGCAGGAACTTTCACCCCTCCACTTT
TRBJ1-6,few,-,TRBV20-1,CSARDLGDKGDHSPLHF,TGCAGTGCTAGAGATCTGGGGGACAAGGGCGATCATTCACCCCTCCACTTT
TRBJ1-1,many,-,TRBV5-6,CASSWGQLASWAFF,TGTGCCAGCAGCTGGGGACAACTGGCCTCGTGGGCTTTCTTT
TRBJ1-1,-,TRBD1,TRBV5-1,CASSEIRGWTEAFF,TGCGCCAGCAGCGAGATCAGGGGGTGGACTGAAGCTTTCTTT
TRBJ2-2,few,TRBD1,TRBV6-6,CASSSRTGGSANTGELFF,TGTGCCAGCAGCTCTAGGACAGGGGGCTCCGCGAACACCGGGGAGCTGTTTTTT
TRBJ2-5,-,-,TRBV5-1,CASSLGGQSPPQETQYF,TGCGCCAGCAGCTTGGGAGGACAGTCCCCTCCGCAAGAGACCCAGTACTTC
TRBJ2-5,few,-,TRBV20-1,CSARSGTSQETQYF,TGCAGTGCTAGGTCCGGGACAAGCCAAGAGACCCAGTACTTC
TRBJ2-5,many,-,TRBV5-1,CASSLGPQETQYF,TGCGCCAGCAGCCTGGGACCGCAAGAGACCCAGTACTTC
TRBJ2-1,many,-,TRBV7-2,CASSVAGQSASYNEQFF,TGTGCCAGCAGCGTAGCCGGACAGTCGGCCTCCTACAATGAGCAGTTCTTC
TRBJ2-7,few,-,TRBV4-1,CASSQVRGPPPYEQYF,TGCGCCAGCAGCCAAGTCCGGGGCCCTCCTCCCTACGAGCAGTACTTC
TRBJ2-3,-,-,TRBV5-1,CAKSLGSSTDTQYF,TGCGCCAAAAGTTTAGGGTCTAGCACAGATACGCAGTATTTT
TRBJ1-1,-,-,TRBV4-1,CASSQVINTEAFF,TGCGCCAGCAGCCAAGTCATCAACACTGAAGCTTTCTTT
TRBJ2-3,-,TRBD1,TRBV7-9,CASNPGGDTQYF,TGTGCCAGCAACCCAGGGGGAGATACGCAGTATTTT
TRBJ1-3,-,-,TRBV15,CATSREGRVLSGNTIYF,TGTGCCACCAGCAGAGAGGGGCGGGTTCTCTCTGGAAACACCATATATTTT
TRBJ2-1,-,-,TRBV11-2,CASRPAGRGGLNEQFF,TGTGCCAGCAGGCCCGCGGGGAGGGGGGGCCTGAATGAGCAGTTCTTC
TRBJ1-1,few,TRBD1,TRBV6-2/TRBV6-3,CASSRDRSGWNTEAFF,TGTGCCAGCAGTAGGGACAGGTCAGGTTGGAACACTGAAGCTTTCTTT
TRBJ2-1,-,TRBD2,TRBV24-1,CATSDPTSGRVGQFF,TGTGCCACCAGTGACCCGACTAGCGGGAGAGTCGGGCAGTTCTTC
TRBJ2-5,few,TRBD2,TRBV4-2,CASSQGVWLAGARTTQETQYF,TGTGCCAGCAGCCAGGGGGTATGGCTAGCGGGGGCCCGAACTACACAAGAGACCCAGTACTTC
TRBJ2-3,many,TRBD2,TRBV29-1,CSVNVAGVLTDTQYF,TGCAGCGTCAACGTAGCGGGAGTTCTGACAGATACGCAGTATTTT
TRBJ2-1,many,TRBD2,TRBV5-1,CASRPTSGLSYNEQFF,TGCGCCAGCAGACCTACTAGCGGCTTGTCCTACAATGAGCAGTTCTTC
TRBJ2-7,-,-,TRBV5-5,CASSLLDIPGPNYEQYF,TGTGCCAGCAGCCTTCTGGACATTCCCGGGCCAAACTACGAGCAGTACTTC
TRBJ1-1,many,-,TRBV19,CASSPGRATEAFF,TGTGCCAGTAGCCCGGGGAGGGCTACTGAAGCTTTCTTT
TRBJ2-7,few,TRBD1,TRBV6-5,CASRPGTVPYEQYF,TGTGCCAGCAGACCAGGGACAGTACCCTACGAGCAGTACTTC
TRBJ2-3,-,-,TRBV5-1,CASSIHWNTQYF,TGCGCCAGCAGCATACACTGGAATACGCAGTATTTT
TRBJ1-2,-,TRBD1,TRBV24-1,CATEGQGEGYTF,TGTGCCACCGAGGGACAGGGGGAAGGCTACACCTTC
TRBJ1-2,-,-,TRBV27,CASSSKYIPTNGYTF,TGTGCCAGCAGTTCCAAATATATCCCGACGAACGGCTACACCTTC
TRBJ2-3,few,-,TRBV5-1,CASALPDGSSTDTQYF,TGCGCCAGCGCCCTGCCCGACGGGAGTTCGACAGATACGCAGTATTTT
TRBJ2-3,few,-,TRBV12-3/TRBV12-4,CASRKITDTQYF,TGTGCCAGCAGGAAAATCACAGATACGCAGTATTTT
TRBJ1-2,few,-,TRBV29-1,CSAGATYGYTF,TGCAGCGCCGGGGCCACCTATGGCTACACCTTC